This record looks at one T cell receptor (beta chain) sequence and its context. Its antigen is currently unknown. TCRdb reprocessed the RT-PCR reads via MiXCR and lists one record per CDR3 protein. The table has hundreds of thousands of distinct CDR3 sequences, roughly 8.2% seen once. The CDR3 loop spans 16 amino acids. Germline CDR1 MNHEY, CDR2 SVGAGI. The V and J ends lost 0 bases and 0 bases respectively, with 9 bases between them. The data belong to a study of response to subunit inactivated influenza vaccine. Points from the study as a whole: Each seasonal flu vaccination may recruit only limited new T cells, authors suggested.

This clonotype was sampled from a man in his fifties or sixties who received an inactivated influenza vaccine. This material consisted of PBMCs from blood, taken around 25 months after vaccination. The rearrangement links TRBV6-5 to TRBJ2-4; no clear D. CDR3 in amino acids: CASSYSARLAKNIQYF. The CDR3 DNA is TGTGCCAGCAGTTACTCGGCGCGGCTAGCCAAAAACATTCAGTACTTC.